A single TCR beta chain is shown here with its context. The method was immunoSEQ multiplex PCR; TCRdb's version includes in-frame clones alone and lacks a portion of them. The table lists some 9,000 clones, 79% of them singletons. Nucleic acids came from premalignant or tumor cells enriched by macro-dissection. This CDR3 contains 15 residues. V lost 1 base and J 3 bases, leaving 10 bases between the germline ends. Germline loops: CDR1 SGHTA, CDR2 FQGNSA. The data were taken from a study of immune evolution from preneoplasia to lung adenocarcinoma. The specimen was FFPE lung adenocarcinoma in situ tissue. The TCR comes from a person aged 80 or older with lung adenocarcinoma. The chain uses TRBV7-2 and TRBJ1-5; D unclear. Here the CDR3 reads CASSLEAGLNQPQHF. Written as DNA, the CDR3 is TGTGCCAGCAGCTTAGAAGCCGGACTCAATCAGCCCCAGCATTTT.